This entry is about one TCR beta chain. The sample originates from a study of blood T cell repertoires in COVID-19. About the research overall: In each case, the material was cDNA or gDNA derived from T cells, B-cell-depleted T cells, or PBMCs.

After removal of 3 bases from V and 0 bases from J, the junction contained 1 base not matched to a gene. The CDR3 sequence is 16 residues long. The germline CDR1 and CDR2 sequences are KGHSH and LQKENI. Original analysis: Scientists estimated how many nucleated cells there were by amplifying reference gene primers. Method: immunoSEQ multiplex PCR; TCRdb's copy keeps in-frame clones and lacks some. The V and J calls and clone size come from that table; D and trimming were worked out from the DNA. The table lists about 150,000 clones, around 87% of them singletons. The rearrangement joins TRBV18 to TRBJ2-2; 10 bases fit TRBD2. This TCR was recovered from a man aged 45-60 years with active COVID-19. Sequences were obtained from peripheral blood. This chain's CDR3 is CASSPLAGANTGELFF. CDR3 DNA: TGTGCCAGCTCACCGCTAGCGGGGGCGAACACCGGGGAGCTGTTTTTT.